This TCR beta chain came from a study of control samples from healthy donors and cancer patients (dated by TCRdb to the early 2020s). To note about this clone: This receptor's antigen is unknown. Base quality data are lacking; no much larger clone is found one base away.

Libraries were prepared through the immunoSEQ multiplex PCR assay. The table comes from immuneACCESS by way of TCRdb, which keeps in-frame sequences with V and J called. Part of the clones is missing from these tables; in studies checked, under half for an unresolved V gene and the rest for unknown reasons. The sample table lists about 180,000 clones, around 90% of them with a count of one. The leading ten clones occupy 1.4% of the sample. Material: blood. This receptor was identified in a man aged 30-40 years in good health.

The CDR3 has the sequence CASSVTGLAGTLHF. The DNA sequence is as follows: TGTGCCAGCAGCGTGACAGGGCTCGCAGGGACCCTCCACTTT. The sequence links TRBV9 to TRBJ1-6, with 7 middle bases fitting TRBD1. Including cysteine and phenylalanine, the CDR3 has 14 amino acids. Only the CDR3 portion is preserved as DNA: 42 bases, with reading frame beginning at the first base. V trim: 2 bases; J trim: 14 bases; unmatched bases: 10. As encoded in the germline V gene, CDR1 is SGDLS while CDR2 is YYNGEE.